This T cell receptor beta chain was observed in a study of T cell responses to AZD1222 COVID-19 vaccine. Germline V CDR1 and CDR2: LNHDA, SQIVND (reference sequence). The CDR3 sequence is 14 residues long. Trimming took off 3 bases at V and 11 bases at J, with 14 bases between the two ends. Findings and caveats of the study: It was only 6 or 7 AZD1222 recipients who were seropositive at baseline. Among the donors, most were white British and more were female, and clonal diversity was possibly underestimated. Vaccine-related CD4 TCRs covered spike, predominating at 160-218 and 743-854.

This table comes from immunoSEQ multiplex PCR, and its TCRdb copy is limited to in-frame clones, with some not included. The table shows 150,000 to 200,000 clones, with 90% to 95% occurring only once. Notes on this clone: Its antigen remains unknown.

This sequence was found in an adult who received the MenACWY meningococcal vaccine as a control. The sequenced sample was peripheral blood, obtained 28 days after the second dose of the MenACWY control vaccine. The V and J genes are TRBV19 and TRBJ1-6; D gene uncertain. CDR3 loop: CASSITTAFAPLHF. In DNA, the CDR3 is TGTGCCAGTAGTATCACCACCGCTTTTGCACCCCTCCACTTT.